These 9 T cell receptor beta chains originate from one sample sequenced in a study of blood T cell repertoires in COVID-19. The method was immunoSEQ multiplex PCR; TCRdb's version includes in-frame clones alone and lacks a portion of them. The table has about 260,000 clones, around 89% seen once. What was sequenced was peripheral blood. The receptors here all came from a woman in her thirties or forties with acute or convalescent COVID-19.

V and J are TRBV7-3 and TRBJ2-5; 12 bases are shared with TRBD2. The V segment lost 1 base and the J segment 4 bases; nucleotides outside the gene matches: 7. Germline V lookup: CDR1 SGHTA, CDR2 FQGTGA. This CDR3 has 17 residues. CDR3 amino acids: CASSLSLAGGPGETQYF. In DNA form, the CDR3 reads TGTGCCAGCAGCTTAAGCCTAGCGGGGGGGCCGGGAGAGACCCAGTACTTC. Filled out from reference TRBV7-3 and TRBJ2-5, the complete variable domain reads GAGVSQTPSNKVTEKGKYVELRCDPISGHTALYWYRQSLGQGPEFLIYFQGTGAADDSGLPNDRFFAVRPEGSVSTLKIQRTERGDSAVYLCASSLSLAGGPGETQYFGPGTRLLVL.

V usage is TRBV6-5 and J usage is TRBJ1-2; no reliable D call. V was trimmed by 7 bases and J by 2 bases, leaving 14 bases between them. The length of the CDR3 is 14 residues. Germline CDR1 and CDR2: MNHEY and SVGAGI. The CDR3 DNA follows: TGTGCCAGCATCGGAGGGAGACACAACTATGGCTACACCTTC. Its translation is CASIGGRHNYGYTF.

V usage is TRBV10-3 and J usage is TRBJ1-1, with a possible D match to TRBD1 (6 bases). The CDR3 length is 17 residues. Germline V lookup: CDR1 ENHRY, CDR2 SYGVKD. Trimming removed 0 bases from V and 6 bases from J, with 20 bases in between. The CDR3 DNA follows: TGTGCCATCAGTGAGTCGAGTAGGTTTCCAGGGGCGCCTGAAGCTTTCTTT. It translates to CAISESSRFPGAPEAFF.

The chain is built from TRBV6-5 and TRBJ2-3; D possibly corresponds to TRBD2 (6 bases). Germline CDR1 reads MNHEY; CDR2 reads SVGAGI. This CDR3 contains 13 residues. The ends were cut back, 6 bases at V and 7 bases at J, with 14 bases in the middle. The CDR3 loop is CASSGGGPNTQYF. CDR3 bases: TGTGCCAGCAGCGGGGGTGGCCCGAATACGCAGTATTTT.

The rearrangement joins TRBV15 to TRBJ1-5, with a tentative D call TRBD1 (5 bases). Trimming shortened V by 0 bases and J by 2 bases, and 5 bases separated the two germline ends. Germline V lookup: CDR1 LNHNV, CDR2 YYDKDF (reference sequence). CDR3 size: 14 residues. This CDR3 is CATSREGGNQPQHF. The CDR3 nucleotides are TGTGCCACCAGCAGAGAAGGGGGCAATCAGCCCCAGCATTTT.

The rearrangement uses TRBV9 and TRBJ2-1, with TRBD1 matching 8 bases. Trimming removed 3 bases from V and 2 bases from J; junction bases left unmatched: 7. Germline V gives CDR1 SGDLS, CDR2 YYNGEE. The length of the CDR3 is 16 residues. CDR3 coding DNA: TGTGCCAGCAGCGCAGCGACAGGGGTCCCCTACAATGAGCAGTTCTTC. As protein: CASSAATGVPYNEQFF.

The genes are TRBV19 and TRBJ1-2, with 8 bases matching TRBD1. This CDR3 region has 14 residues. The ends lost 5 bases at V and 6 bases at J; junction bases unmatched: 8. CDR1 is LNHDA and CDR2 is SQIVND in the germline V gene (reference sequence). The CDR3 is CASSSDRAGNGYTF. The CDR3 nucleotides read TGTGCCAGTAGTTCGGACAGGGCCGGGAATGGCTACACCTTC.

The chain employs TRBV5-1 and TRBJ1-1; D gene ambiguous. The CDR3 totals 13 residues. Between the trimmed V and J ends, which lost 4 bases and 0 bases, there was a span of 7 bases. Germline loops: CDR1 SGHRS, CDR2 YFSETQ. CDR3 region: CASSRDLNTEAFF. The CDR3 DNA reads as TGCGCCAGCAGCAGAGACTTGAACACTGAAGCTTTCTTT.

V is TRBV28 and J is TRBJ1-1; D unclear. This CDR3 is 14 amino acids long. In germline, CDR1 is MDHEN, CDR2 SYDVKM. V lost 5 bases, J lost 4 bases, and 14 bases lay in between. CDR3 coding DNA: TGTGCCAGCAGTCAATACGGGGAAGGCACTGAAGCTTTCTTT. Residues: CASSQYGEGTEAFF.